The 14 T cell receptor beta chains reported below all come from one sample, sequenced in a study of MAIT cells during Salmonella Paratyphi A infection. General study points: MAIT TRBV usage was oligoclonal, favouring TRBV20 and TRBV6.

Antigen specificity for these receptors is unknown. As for time point: before S. Paratyphi A challenge (baseline). Flow cytometry identified and sorted MAIT cells as Valpha7.2+ CD161+ T cells. TCRdb ran MiXCR on the 5' RACE reads and lists one entry per CDR3 protein. The sample records hundreds of distinct CDR3 sequences, 30% being singletons. The source material was MAIT cells from blood, sampled at the first sampling point of the challenge study. These receptors all come from a person aged 18-70 years who was deliberately infected with Salmonella Paratyphi A in a paratyphoid fever challenge study.

This clonotype was detected a few times. This chain links TRBV6-4 with TRBJ2-1; 11 bases agree with TRBD1. CDR3 length: 14 amino acids. CDR1 is MRHNA, CDR2 SNTAGT, per germline. Trimming removed 2 bases from V and 6 bases from J; junction bases left unmatched: 0. The CDR3 region is CASSDGTGGNEQFF. CDR3 nucleotides: TGTGCCAGCAGTGACGGGACAGGGGGCAATGAGCAGTTCTTC.

This clonotype is termed hyperexpanded. This rearrangement joins TRBV15 to TRBJ2-7; 9 nucleotides line up with TRBD2. CDR1 and CDR2 (germline): LNHNV, YYDKDF (reference sequence). The trim removed 4 bases at V and 5 bases at J, leaving 6 bases unmatched. The CDR3 totals 14 residues. CDR3 nucleotides: TGTGCCACCAGCAAGCAGCGGGAGGCCAACGAGCAGTACTTC. Translation: CATSKQREANEQYF. Complete variable domain (other parts from reference TRBV15 and TRBJ2-7): DAMVIQNPRYQVTQFGKPVTLSCSQTLNHNVMYWYQQKSSQAPKLLFHYYDKDFNNEADTPDNFQSRRPNTSFCFLDIRSPGLGDTAMYLCATSKQREANEQYFGPGTRLTVT.

The chain couples TRBV6-2 or TRBV6-3 to TRBJ2-7, with D tentatively TRBD1 (5 bases). The CDR3 loop spans 13 amino acids. Germline CDR1 and CDR2: MNHEY and SVGEGT. The V end lost 0 bases, the J end lost 2 bases, and 5 bases lay between the germline ends. The CDR3 nucleotides are TGTGCCAGCAGTTACTCGGACACCTACGAGCAGTACTTC. Protein product: CASSYSDTYEQYF.

Regarding this clonotype: Without the conserved terminal phenylalanine or tryptophan, this CDR3 likely stems from a read error. V usage is TRBV6-2 or TRBV6-3 and J usage is TRBJ2-3; TRBD2 agrees at 10 bases. The V and J ends lost 0 bases and 9 bases, in that order; junction bases with no gene match: 9. The length of the CDR3 is 16 residues. Germline values: CDR1 MNHEY, CDR2 SVGEGT. CDR3 in amino acids: CASSYSAGAGGETQYG. The CDR3, as DNA: TGTGCCAGCAGTTACTCAGCCGGAGCGGGAGGGGAGACGCAGTATGGT.

By sample fraction, this clonotype is large. The V call is TRBV6-4, the J call TRBJ1-6, with 7 nucleotides matching TRBD1. V shed 0 bases, J shed 8 bases, and the junction held 7 bases outside the gene matches. CDR3 length: 16 residues. Germline V lookup: CDR1 MRHNA, CDR2 SNTAGT. The CDR3 sequence: CASSDSTTGHHSPLHF. CDR3 sequence (DNA): TGTGCCAGCAGTGACTCGACGACAGGGCATCATTCACCCCTCCACTTT.

By proportion, this clonotype is large. The chain carries TRBV23-1 and TRBJ1-2; a possible D gene is TRBD1 (6 bases). TRBV23-1 is given ORF status, its function remaining uncertain. The length of the CDR3 is 17 residues. V dropped 1 base and J dropped 8 bases, with 23 bases sitting between them. The CDR3 spells CASSQLSPQGKFWGYTF. The CDR3 nucleotides are TGCGCCAGCAGTCAATTATCCCCGCAGGGGAAGTTCTGGGGCTACACCTTC.

This clonotype was seen many times. This sequence joins TRBV7-3 and TRBJ1-5; 8 bases fit TRBD1. The CDR3 consists of 14 residues. Germline V gene data show CDR1 as SGHTA and CDR2 as FQGTGA. Unmatched junction bases numbered 11, after V lost 7 bases and J lost 9 bases. The CDR3 DNA reads TGTGCCAGCACCACAGGGGGGGCAAGATTGCCCCAGCATTTT. As protein: CASTTGGARLPQHF. Drawing the rest from reference TRBV7-3 and TRBJ1-5, the complete variable domain is GAGVSQTPSNKVTEKGKYVELRCDPISGHTALYWYRQSLGQGPEFLIYFQGTGAADDSGLPNDRFFAVRPEGSVSTLKIQRTERGDSAVYLCASTTGGARLPQHFGDGTRLSIL.

There are a few counts of this clonotype. The chain recombines TRBV3-1 with TRBJ1-3; D is undetermined. The V gene lost 3 bases and the J gene lost 0 bases, with 6 bases spanning the gap. Germline CDR1 and CDR2: LGHDT and YNNKEL (reference sequence). The CDR3 sequence is 14 residues long. CDR3 loop: CASSQSISGNTIYF. DNA of the CDR3: TGTGCCAGCAGCCAGAGCATCTCTGGAAACACCATATATTTT.

This sequence joins TRBV27 and TRBJ1-1, with a tentative D call TRBD1 (6 bases). Germline CDR1 MNHEY, CDR2 SMNVEV (reference sequence). Trimming stripped 5 bases from V and 8 bases from J, with 15 bases between. The CDR3 sequence is 13 residues long. The CDR3 DNA sequence: TGTGCCAGCAGTCCACCTTTAAGGGGGGAAGCTTTCTTT. This translates into CASSPPLRGEAFF.

In its sample, this clonotype was seen a few times. This sequence joins TRBV27 and TRBJ2-2; no clear D gene. V lost 2 bases to trimming and J lost 1 base, with 11 bases between them. Germline values: CDR1 MNHEY, CDR2 SMNVEV (reference sequence). There are 16 residues in the CDR3. The CDR3: CASSLVRQMNTGELFF. DNA of the CDR3: TGTGCCAGCAGTTTAGTACGCCAGATGAACACCGGGGAGCTGTTTTTT.

This clonotype was recorded only once. Without the conserved terminal phenylalanine or tryptophan, this CDR3 likely stems from a read error. The DNA is left out, because the CDR3 cannot be placed on it with certainty; the CDR3 is given as TCRdb lists it. The J gene is TRBJ2-2, the V gene TRBV20-1; the tabulated D call, TRBD1, remains unverified against the DNA. The CDR3 is 15 residues long, ends included. Germline V lookup: CDR1 DFQATT, CDR2 SNEGSKA (reference sequence). The CDR3 sequence: CSARGTGKETGELVV.

This clonotype was observed many times. The chain uses TRBV20-1 and TRBJ2-5, with 7 bases identical to TRBD1. Germline CDR1 DFQATT, CDR2 SNEGSKA (reference sequence). The CDR3 is 15 residues long. Trimming at V came to 0 bases and at J to 2 bases, leaving 6 bases not matched to a gene. The chain's CDR3 is CSARDSQGEQETQYF. CDR3 bases: TGCAGTGCTAGAGATAGCCAGGGGGAACAAGAGACCCAGTACTTC.

As regards this clonotype: A junction end diverges from the germline sequence, so it may reflect a read error. This chain links TRBV6-4 with TRBJ2-6, with D possibly matching TRBD1 (5 bases). Per the germline V gene, CDR1 is MRHNA and CDR2 is SNTAGT. The CDR3 totals 15 residues. The CDR3 spells CASSDSKYGAKVLTF. Here the CDR3 DNA reads TGTGCCAGCAGTGACTCAAAATATGGGGCCAAAGTCCTGACTTTC.

This clonotype was counted a few times. This chain joins TRBV20-1 and TRBJ1-1; 9 bases line up with TRBD1. The CDR3 covers 13 residues. Germline lookup yields CDR1 DFQATT and CDR2 SNEGSKA (reference sequence). V gave up 2 bases and J gave up 5 bases; unmatched junction bases: 3. DNA for the CDR3: TGCAGTGCTAGATGGACAGGGGAGACTGAAGCTTTCTTT. Residues: CSARWTGETEAFF.